This entry is about one T cell receptor beta chain. Its antigen is unknown. Base qualities were left out, and no much larger clone turns up one base away. Libraries were made using the immunoSEQ multiplex PCR assay. In its TCRdb copy, this immuneACCESS table keeps in-frame sequences only and misses some clones. Where compared with another copy, unresolved V genes explain less than half of these, and the others have no known cause. This sample gives approximately 90,000 clones in total; around 93% of them show up just once. The ten largest clones take up approximately 0.97% of the sample. The entry originates in a study of T cell changes during pregnancy in multiple sclerosis (dated by TCRdb to about 2019). With regard to the full study: In women with multiple sclerosis, the researchers looked at how the T cell repertoire shifted as pregnancy progressed.

V is pruned by 0 bases and J by 4 bases, leaving 4 bases of the junction without a gene match. CDR1 and CDR2 are drawn from the germline V gene: SGHRS, YFSETQ. From cysteine to phenylalanine, the CDR3 is 16 amino acids long. CDR3 DNA only is kept here, 48 bases in frame from base 1. Recombination linked TRBV5-1 to TRBJ2-3; TRBD1 agrees with 11 junctional bases. Specimen: peripheral blood, collected before pregnancy. This receptor was identified in a female donor with multiple sclerosis, enrolled in a pregnancy study. Here is the DNA: TGCGCCAGCAGCTTGGACGGACAGGGGGCCTCAGATACGCAGTATTTT. It encodes CASSLDGQGASDTQYF.